This T cell receptor (beta chain) was captured by sequencing in a study of T cells in Graves' hyperthyroidism and ophthalmopathy. This clonotype has more than one count but fewer than ten. The antigen is undetermined. Researchers amplified the TCR beta CDR3 regions from RNA transcripts. Researchers ran a first-round RT-PCR on the TCR CDR3 using the HTBI primer set. MiXCR, applied by TCRdb to the multiplex PCR reads, yields one record per CDR3 protein. The table shows more than 550,000 distinct CDR3 sequences, with less than 45% occurring only once. V shed 5 bases and J shed 3 bases, with 13 bases lying between them. The CDR3 sequence is 15 residues long. Regarding the study as a whole: Onset of ophthalmopathy came a median approximately 6.5 months after the model predicted it. Stable hyperthyroidism was told apart from ophthalmopathy by a model built on 13 V-J features.

The origin of this receptor is an adult man with Graves' disease, either hyperthyroidism or ophthalmopathy (not recorded which). The V call is TRBV12-3 or TRBV12-4, the J call TRBJ1-4; TRBD1 is a possible D gene (6 bases). Material: peripheral blood or thyroid tissue (not recorded which). The CDR3 protein is CASSRQGRSNEKLFF. CDR3 nucleotide sequence: TGTGCCAGCAGTCGGCAGGGGCGGTCTAATGAAAAACTGTTTTTT.